The 30 T cell receptor beta chains listed next were all sequenced from one sample in a study of T cells in women clearing cervical HPV infection. Here immunoSEQ multiplex PCR was the method, and the copy in TCRdb shows in-frame clones only, minus some. The sample holds around 30,000 clones. The sequenced sample was blood buffy coat. The receptors come from a woman aged 18 to 75 with a cervical HPV16 infection that either progressed to CIN3+ or cleared (not recorded which).

Note on this clone: Sequencing ends 3 residues short of the CDR3 end; the germline J gene provides the rest. This chain connects TRBV19 to TRBJ2-2, with D hard to call. Per germline, CDR1 LNHDA and CDR2 SQIVND (reference sequence). This CDR3 has 17 residues. The CDR3 loop reads CASSIDLQGSTIAELFF. CDR3 DNA, as far as it was read: TGTGCCAGTAGTATAGATTTGCAAGGGTCGACGATCGCTGAG.

With regard to this clone: The read terminates 3 residues ahead of where the CDR3 ends, so the germline J gene completes it. The chain couples TRBV11-2 to TRBJ2-7; weak D call: TRBD1 (6 bases). The CDR3 sequence is 14 residues long. Germline values: CDR1 SGHAT, CDR2 FQNNGV. The V end lost 5 bases, the J end lost 1 base, and 12 bases lay between the germline ends. CDR3 protein: CASSHRTDSYEQYF. The CDR3 DNA, read in part, is TGTGCCAGCAGCCACAGGACAGATTCCTACGAG.

A note on this clone: Read coverage stops 3 residues before the CDR3 terminus; the germline J gene supplies the remainder. The chain has TRBV5-1 and TRBJ1-1; no definite D call. CDR3 size: 14 residues. Germline V CDR1 and CDR2: SGHRS, YFSETQ. Trimming pared 0 bases from V and 1 base from J, leaving 7 bases between. Here the CDR3 reads CASSLVRSNTEAFF. CDR3 DNA, as far as it was read: TGCGCCAGCAGCTTGGTCAGATCGAACACTGAA.

Points on this clone: The read terminates 3 residues ahead of where the CDR3 ends, so the germline J gene completes it. This rearrangement joins TRBV20-1 to TRBJ2-3; unclear D gene. The CDR3 length is 13 residues. Germline V gene sequence: CDR1 DFQATT, CDR2 SNEGSKA (reference sequence). V lost 5 bases and J 0 bases, leaving 9 bases between the germline ends. The covered CDR3 bases are TGCAGTGCTCCCTACTACAGCACAGATACG. This sequence encodes CSAPYYSTDT. The whole CDR3 region reads CSAPYYSTDTQYF.

Points on this clone: The observed sequence ends 3 residues before the CDR3 terminus, with the missing tail filled in from the germline J gene. V and J are TRBV5-1 and TRBJ2-3; D gene uncertain. Trimming removed 2 bases from V and 4 bases from J, with 8 bases in between. Germline V gene data show CDR1 as SGHRS and CDR2 as YFSETQ. CDR3 length: 13 amino acids. The sequenced CDR3 bases are TGCGCCAGCAGCTTACGGCGGTCAGATACG. Amino acid sequence: CASSLRRSDT. The whole CDR3 protein is CASSLRRSDTQYF.

Of note for this clone: The read finishes 3 residues shy of the CDR3 end, and the germline J gene is used to complete it. The V gene is TRBV5-1, the J gene TRBJ2-1; 8 bases are a match to TRBD2. CDR1 is SGHRS and CDR2 is YFSETQ in the germline V gene. Trimming took 1 base from V and 4 from J; bases not matched to a gene: 7. This CDR3 contains 16 residues. The covered CDR3 bases are TGCGCCAGCAGCTTGACTAGCGGAGACCTTTACAATGAG. This sequence encodes CASSLTSGDLYNE. The entire CDR3 is CASSLTSGDLYNEQFF.

Comment on this clone: The CDR3 is cut off 3 residues early in the read; its end comes from the germline J gene. V and J are TRBV28 and TRBJ1-2; D is ambiguous. CDR3 length equals 14 residues. Germline lookup yields CDR1 MDHEN and CDR2 SYDVKM. V dropped 4 bases and J dropped 3 bases, with 12 bases sitting between them. The CDR3 protein is CASSSSLSYYGYTF. The CDR3 DNA, read in part, is TGTGCCAGCAGTTCCTCCCTCTCGTACTATGGC.

The part of the CDR3 DNA that was read is TGCGCCAGCAGCCTCACAGGGGGAATCGGGGGC. It specifies CASSLTGGIGG. The whole CDR3 sequence reads CASSLTGGIGGYTF. The chain uses TRBV5-1 and TRBJ1-2, with TRBD1 matching 8 bases. The read ends 3 residues shy of where the CDR3 ends; the end is completed using the germline J gene. The CDR3 runs to 14 residues. The germline CDR1 and CDR2 sequences are SGHRS and YFSETQ.

To note about this clone: The CDR3 end falls 3 residues outside the read, so it is completed with the germline J gene. The gene calls are TRBV7-7 and TRBJ2-3; 12 bases align to TRBD2. This CDR3 contains 15 residues. V trimming: 5 bases; J trimming: 4 bases; junction bases outside the gene matches: 4. CDR1 SSHAT and CDR2 FNYEAQ come from the germline V gene (reference sequence). This CDR3 is CASSPTSGSADTQYF. CDR3 bases read: TGTGCCAGCAGCCCGACTAGCGGGAGTGCAGATACG.

About this clone itself: Coverage ceases 3 residues before the CDR3 finishes, and the germline J gene fills in the end. The chain joins TRBV12-3 or TRBV12-4 to TRBJ2-7; the D gene is possibly TRBD1 (5 bases). The CDR3 runs to 14 residues. The V end was cut by 5 bases, the J end by 5 bases, with 16 bases between. Incomplete CDR3 DNA: TGTGCCAGCAGTCCGACAGTTCCTAGTGACGAG. It yields the protein CASSPTVPSDE. In full, the CDR3 is CASSPTVPSDEQYF.

To note about this clone: This CDR3 is also generated by other DNA sequences in the sample. CDR3 DNA (partial): TGCAGTGCTACGCCGACTAGTGCGTACAATGAG. This translates into CSATPTSAYNE. The CDR3, in full, reads CSATPTSAYNEQFF. The V call is TRBV20-1, the J call TRBJ2-1, with D maybe TRBD2 (6 bases). The CDR3 end falls 3 residues outside the read, so it is completed with the germline J gene. V was clipped by 4 bases and J by 4 bases, with 14 bases between them. Germline CDR1 is DFQATT and CDR2 is SNEGSKA (reference sequence). CDR3 size: 14 residues.

On this clone: The CDR3 goes on 3 residues after the read ends, and that part is filled in from the germline J gene. The V and J genes are TRBV5-4 and TRBJ1-2; D is ambiguous. V gave up 4 bases and J gave up 1 base, with 14 bases separating them. CDR3 length equals 15 residues. Germline V gene sequence: CDR1 SGHNT, CDR2 YYREEE (reference sequence). Incomplete CDR3 DNA: TGTGCCAGCAGCCTGGACGCTCGCTATAACTATGGC. This translates into CASSLDARYNYG. The full CDR3 reads CASSLDARYNYGYTF.

Concerning this clone itself: The CDR3 end is not reached by the read, which stops 3 residues before it; the germline J gene fills it in. The chain links TRBV5-4 to TRBJ2-5; 7 bases fit TRBD2. Germline V gene lookup returns CDR1 SGHNT and CDR2 YYREEE (reference sequence). CDR3 length: 15 residues. The junction had 9 bases not matched to a gene; V was cut back by 2 bases and J by 5 bases. The covered CDR3 bases are TGTGCCAGCAGCTTTTACGGGGAGGGCTCGGAGACC. Translation: CASSFYGEGSET. The whole CDR3 reads CASSFYGEGSETQYF.

On this clone: The CDR3 end falls 3 residues outside the read, so it is completed with the germline J gene. The chain joins TRBV7-6 to TRBJ2-2; D gene unclear. The CDR3 contains 14 residues. V lost 5 bases and J 0 bases, leaving 7 bases between the germline ends. Germline V CDR1 and CDR2: SGHVS, FNYEAQ. CDR3 amino acids: CASSDAANTGELFF. The DNA read from the CDR3 is TGTGCCAGCAGCGACGCGGCGAACACCGGGGAG.

For this clone: Read sequence stops 3 residues before the CDR3 end, and the germline J gene provides the missing end. The V call is TRBV6-1, the J call TRBJ2-3; the D gene is possibly TRBD2 (5 bases). The CDR3 runs to 14 residues. Germline CDR1 is MNHNS and CDR2 is SASEGT. Trimming shortened V by 2 bases and J by 5 bases, and 11 bases separated the two germline ends. The chain's CDR3 is CASSELAGEDTQYF. The sequenced CDR3 bases are TGTGCCAGCAGTGAACTGGCGGGCGAAGATACG.

Remarks on this clone: The read stops 3 residues short of the end of the CDR3; the missing end is completed from the germline J gene. This chain connects TRBV29-1 to TRBJ2-1, with a tentative D call TRBD1 (6 bases). This CDR3 has 11 amino acids. The ends were cut back, 6 bases at V and 8 bases at J, with 11 bases in the middle. In germline, CDR1 is SQVTM, CDR2 ANQGSEA. CDR3 sequence reads: CSVSTGYEQFF. Partial CDR3 DNA: TGCAGCGTGAGTACAGGGTATGAG.

Of note for this clone: Read data end 3 residues before the CDR3 end; the end is taken from the germline J gene. V usage is TRBV7-7 and J usage is TRBJ2-1, with TRBD1 as a possible D gene (6 bases). The CDR3 sequence is 13 residues long. V shed 5 bases and J shed 5 bases, with 10 bases lying between them. CDR1 is SSHAT, CDR2 FNYEAQ, per germline (reference sequence). CDR3 DNA (partial): TGTGCCAGCAGCAAGAACAGGGACAATGAG. Protein sequence: CASSKNRDNE. The CDR3 in its entirety is CASSKNRDNEQFF.

Turning to this clone: The read ends 3 residues early relative to the CDR3; the germline J gene fills the gap. This chain joins TRBV5-1 and TRBJ2-7, with 8 bases identical to TRBD2. The CDR3 has 14 amino acids. V shed 1 base and J 0 bases; nucleotides not matched to a gene: 0. Germline CDR1 reads SGHRS; CDR2 reads YFSETQ. The sequenced part of the CDR3 DNA is TGCGCCAGCAGCTTGACTAGCGGCTCCTACGAG. Amino acids: CASSLTSGSYE. The full CDR3 protein reads CASSLTSGSYEQYF.

As concerns this clone: Its ends do not fully match the called genes, so a read error is possible. The DNA ends 3 residues before the CDR3 does, and the rest of the CDR3 is filled in from the germline J gene. The rearrangement joins TRBV12-5 to TRBJ2-7; D is unresolved. Germline CDR1 LGHNT, CDR2 FRNRAP. This CDR3 is built from 13 residues. CDR3 bases read: TGTGCTAGTGGCTTGGGCGCCGCCTACGAG. The encoded protein is CASGLGAAYE. The CDR3 reads in full as CASGLGAAYEQYF.

As regards this clone: The CDR3 is cut off 3 residues early in the read; its end comes from the germline J gene. V is TRBV12-5 and J is TRBJ1-4, with 7 positions matching TRBD1. Per germline, CDR1 LGHNT and CDR2 FRNRAP. This CDR3 has 14 residues. Losses at the gene ends were 7 bases for V and 8 bases for J; bases not matched to a gene: 10. CDR3 DNA (partial): TGTGCTAGTGCCATATCGGACAGGCCGGAAAAA. As protein: CASAISDRPEK. The CDR3 in full is CASAISDRPEKLFF. Full variable domain (missing parts from reference TRBV12-5 and TRBJ1-4): DARVTQTPRHKVTEMGQEVTMRCQPILGHNTVFWYRQTMMQGLELLAYFRNRAPLDDSGMPKDRFSAEMPDATLATLKIQPSEPRDSAVYFCASAISDRPEKLFFGSGTQLSVL.

Judged by frequency, this clone is medium-sized. The CDR3 end lies 3 residues beyond the end of the read and is filled in from the germline J gene. The chain carries TRBV7-9 and TRBJ2-1, with D perhaps TRBD1 (5 bases). The V end lost 5 bases, the J end lost 3 bases, and 14 bases lay between the germline ends. This CDR3 has 15 amino acids. Germline V gene lookup returns CDR1 SEHNR and CDR2 FQNEAQ (reference sequence). The CDR3 region is CASSGQLILYNEQFF. Incomplete CDR3 DNA: TGTGCCAGCAGCGGACAACTAATTCTCTACAATGAG.

Comment on this clone: Sequencing ends 3 residues short of the CDR3 end; the germline J gene provides the rest. The chain has TRBV19 and TRBJ2-1, with D possibly matching TRBD2 (6 bases). The CDR3 extends over 15 amino acids. Trimming shortened V by 4 bases and J by 8 bases, and 18 bases separated the two germline ends. Germline V gene sequence: CDR1 LNHDA, CDR2 SQIVND (reference sequence). The CDR3 bases that were read are TGTGCCAGTAGTAACCCGGGTGCGGGGAGTGATGAG. Its protein product is CASSNPGAGSDE. Given in full, the CDR3 is CASSNPGAGSDEQFF.

Of note for this clone: Mismatch with germline at one junction end may stem from a read error. Coverage ceases 3 residues before the CDR3 finishes, and the germline J gene fills in the end. The gene calls are TRBV20-1 and TRBJ1-6, with D possibly TRBD1 on 6 matching bases. The CDR3 contains 16 residues. CDR1 and CDR2 (germline): DFQATT, SNEGSKA (reference sequence). The DNA read from the CDR3 is TGCGGTGCTAGAGATCAAAGGCAGGGGTCGAATTCACCC. Amino acid sequence: CGARDQRQGSNSP. The CDR3 in full is CGARDQRQGSNSPLHF.

A word on this clone: From the germline J gene comes the end of the CDR3, since the read stops 3 residues before it. This chain joins TRBV7-9 and TRBJ1-6; TRBD1 matches at 10 bases. The germline CDR1 and CDR2 sequences are SEHNR and FQNEAQ (reference sequence). The V and J ends lost 5 bases and 9 bases, in that order; junction bases with no gene match: 7. The CDR3 is 15 residues long. CDR3 sequence reads: CASSPGDRGRSPLHF. CDR3 bases read: TGTGCCAGCAGCCCTGGGGACAGGGGCCGTTCACCC.

With regard to this clone: The CDR3 end falls 3 residues outside the read, so it is completed with the germline J gene. The chain has TRBV19 and TRBJ2-3; 10 nucleotides line up with TRBD2. The ends lost 4 bases at V and 4 bases at J; junction bases unmatched: 14. Germline V gene lookup returns CDR1 LNHDA and CDR2 SQIVND (reference sequence). There are 18 residues in the CDR3. The CDR3 spells CASSTGALAGAEADTQYF. The sequenced part of the CDR3 DNA is TGTGCCAGTAGTACCGGGGCCCTAGCGGGGGCCGAAGCAGATACG.

Note on this clone: The CDR3 end lies 3 residues beyond the end of the read and is filled in from the germline J gene. The chain combines TRBV5-4 with TRBJ2-7, with D perhaps matching TRBD1 (6 bases). This CDR3 comprises 13 residues. Germline V gene sequence: CDR1 SGHNT, CDR2 YYREEE (reference sequence). V was trimmed by 0 bases and J by 4 bases, leaving 8 bases between them. CDR3 bases read: TGTGCCAGCAGCTTGGGACAGGAATACGAG. It is translated as CASSLGQEYE. The complete CDR3 protein is CASSLGQEYEQYF.

Comment on this clone: The read ends 3 residues early relative to the CDR3; the germline J gene fills the gap. This chain links TRBV30 with TRBJ2-3; 10 bases match TRBD1. This CDR3 region has 13 residues. V gave up 8 bases and J gave up 4 bases; unmatched junction bases: 6. Germline CDR1 is GTSNPN and CDR2 is SVGIG (reference sequence). The DNA read from the CDR3 is TGTGCCCGGTCGGGACAGGGGTCAGATACG. Its protein product is CARSGQGSDT. The entire CDR3 sequence reads CARSGQGSDTQYF.

CDR3 bases read: TGTGCCAGTAGAGGCCTAGCGGGGGTACCCGGGGAG. This sequence encodes CASRGLAGVPGE. The full CDR3 sequence reads CASRGLAGVPGELFF. This chain uses TRBV19 with TRBJ2-2; 10 bases align to TRBD2. The read ends 3 residues before the CDR3 terminus; that terminus is restored from the germline J gene. This CDR3 is 15 amino acids long. Germline lookup yields CDR1 LNHDA and CDR2 SQIVND (reference sequence). J was trimmed by 6 bases and V by 6 bases; bases with no gene match: 7. Variable domain in full (rest from reference TRBV19 and TRBJ2-2): DGGITQSPKYLFRKEGQNVTLSCEQNLNHDAMYWYRQDPGQGLRLIYYSQIVNDFQKGDIAEGYSVSREKKESFPLTVTSAQKNPTAFYLCASRGLAGVPGELFFGEGSRLTVL.

In regard to this clone: The CDR3 end falls 3 residues outside the read, so it is completed with the germline J gene. This chain joins TRBV27 and TRBJ1-4; possible D gene TRBD1, 6 bases. V gave up 6 bases and J gave up 5 bases, with 19 bases separating them. The CDR3 sequence is 16 residues long. Germline CDR1 reads MNHEY; CDR2 reads SMNVEV (reference sequence). CDR3: CASRLNPQGGNEKLFF. The DNA read from the CDR3 is TGTGCCAGCAGGCTAAATCCACAGGGAGGAAATGAAAAA.

On this clone itself: Read coverage stops 3 residues before the CDR3 terminus; the germline J gene supplies the remainder. This chain uses TRBV7-9 with TRBJ2-2; a possible D gene is TRBD1 (5 bases). Germline-derived CDR1 and CDR2 are SEHNR and FQNEAQ (reference sequence). CDR3 length: 14 amino acids. V was cut by 4 bases and J by 4 bases, with 10 bases left in between. This CDR3 reads CASSSSGSTGELFF. CDR3 bases read: TGTGCCAGCAGCTCATCAGGGTCCACCGGGGAG.